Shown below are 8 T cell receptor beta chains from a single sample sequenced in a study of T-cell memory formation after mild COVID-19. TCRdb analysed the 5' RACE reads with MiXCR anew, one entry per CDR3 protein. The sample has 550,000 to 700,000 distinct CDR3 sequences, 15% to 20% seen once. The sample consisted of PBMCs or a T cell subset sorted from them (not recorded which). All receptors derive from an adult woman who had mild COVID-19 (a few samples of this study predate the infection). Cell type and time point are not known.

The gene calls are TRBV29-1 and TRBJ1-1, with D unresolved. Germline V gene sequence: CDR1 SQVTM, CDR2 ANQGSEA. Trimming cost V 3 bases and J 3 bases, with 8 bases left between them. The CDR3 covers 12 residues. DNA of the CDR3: TGCAGCGTTGACAGTTGGGACACTGAAGCTTTCTTT. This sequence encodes CSVDSWDTEAFF.

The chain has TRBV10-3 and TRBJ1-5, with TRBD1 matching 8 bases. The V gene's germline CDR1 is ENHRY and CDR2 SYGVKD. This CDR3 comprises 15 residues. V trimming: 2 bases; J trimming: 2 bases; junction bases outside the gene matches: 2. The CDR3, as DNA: TGTGCCATCAGTGAGACAGGGGGAGGCAATCAGCCCCAGCATTTT. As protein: CAISETGGGNQPQHF.

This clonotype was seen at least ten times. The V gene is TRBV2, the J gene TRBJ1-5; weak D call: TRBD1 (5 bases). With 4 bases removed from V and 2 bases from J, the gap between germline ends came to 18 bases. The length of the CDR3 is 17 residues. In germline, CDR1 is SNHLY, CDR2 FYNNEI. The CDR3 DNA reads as TGTGCCAGCAGTGCATCCCCTGCGGGGGTACGCAATCAGCCCCAGCATTTT. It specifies CASSASPAGVRNQPQHF.

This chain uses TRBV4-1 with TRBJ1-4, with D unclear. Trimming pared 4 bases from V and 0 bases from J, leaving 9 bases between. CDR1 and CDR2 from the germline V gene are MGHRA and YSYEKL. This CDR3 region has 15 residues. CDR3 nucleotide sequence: TGCGCCAGCAGCCCGTACACATCAACTAATGAAAAACTGTTTTTT. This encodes CASSPYTSTNEKLFF.

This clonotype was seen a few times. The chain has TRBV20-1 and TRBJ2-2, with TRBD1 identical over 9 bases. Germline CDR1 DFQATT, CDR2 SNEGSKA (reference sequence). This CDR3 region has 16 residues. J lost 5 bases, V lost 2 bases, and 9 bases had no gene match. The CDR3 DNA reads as TGCAGTGCTAGAACTACCGGGACAGGGCGAACCGGGGAGCTGTTTTTT. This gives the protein CSARTTGTGRTGELFF.

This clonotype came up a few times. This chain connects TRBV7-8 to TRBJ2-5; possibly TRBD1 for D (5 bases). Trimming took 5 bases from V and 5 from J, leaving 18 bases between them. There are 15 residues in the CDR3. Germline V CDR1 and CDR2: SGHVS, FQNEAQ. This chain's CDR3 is CASSPTQGRQETQYF. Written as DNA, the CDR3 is TGTGCCAGCAGCCCCACCCAGGGCAGGCAGGAGACCCAGTACTTC.

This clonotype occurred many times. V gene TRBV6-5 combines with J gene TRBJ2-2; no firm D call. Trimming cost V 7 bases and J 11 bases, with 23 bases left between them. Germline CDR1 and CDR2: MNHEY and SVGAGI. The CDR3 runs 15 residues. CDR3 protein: CASTTSEFNLGELFF. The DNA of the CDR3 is TGTGCCAGCACCACCTCCGAGTTTAATCTTGGAGAGCTGTTTTTT.

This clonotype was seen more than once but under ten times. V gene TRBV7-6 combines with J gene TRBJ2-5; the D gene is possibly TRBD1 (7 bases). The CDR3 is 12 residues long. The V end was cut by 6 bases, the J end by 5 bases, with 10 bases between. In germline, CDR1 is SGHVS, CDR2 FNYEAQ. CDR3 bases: TGTGCCAGCAGACCAGGGGGGGAGACCCAGTACTTC. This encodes CASRPGGETQYF.